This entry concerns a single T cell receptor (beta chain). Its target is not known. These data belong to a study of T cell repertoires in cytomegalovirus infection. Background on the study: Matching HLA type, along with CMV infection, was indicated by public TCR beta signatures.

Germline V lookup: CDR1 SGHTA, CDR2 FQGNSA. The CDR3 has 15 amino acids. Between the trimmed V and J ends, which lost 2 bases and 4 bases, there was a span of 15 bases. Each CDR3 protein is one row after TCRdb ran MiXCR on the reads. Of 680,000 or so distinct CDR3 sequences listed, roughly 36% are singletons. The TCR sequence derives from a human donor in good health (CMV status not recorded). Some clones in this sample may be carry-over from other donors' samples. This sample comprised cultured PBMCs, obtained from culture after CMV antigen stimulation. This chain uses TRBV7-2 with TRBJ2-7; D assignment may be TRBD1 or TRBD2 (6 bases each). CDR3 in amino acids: CASSLSGAMMYEQYF. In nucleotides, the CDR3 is TGTGCCAGCAGCTTATCGGGGGCAATGATGTACGAGCAGTACTTC.